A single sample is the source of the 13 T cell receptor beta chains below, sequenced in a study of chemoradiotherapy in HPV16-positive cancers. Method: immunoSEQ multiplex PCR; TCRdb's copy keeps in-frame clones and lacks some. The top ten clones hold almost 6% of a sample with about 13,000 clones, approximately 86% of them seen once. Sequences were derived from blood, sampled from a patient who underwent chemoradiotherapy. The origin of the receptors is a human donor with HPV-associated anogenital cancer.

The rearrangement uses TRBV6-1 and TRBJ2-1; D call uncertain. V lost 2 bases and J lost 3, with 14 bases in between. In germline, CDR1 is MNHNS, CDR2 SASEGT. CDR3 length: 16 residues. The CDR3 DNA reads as TGTGCCAGCAGTGAAAGGCATCAAAGCCACTACAATGAGCAGTTCTTC. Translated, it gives CASSERHQSHYNEQFF.

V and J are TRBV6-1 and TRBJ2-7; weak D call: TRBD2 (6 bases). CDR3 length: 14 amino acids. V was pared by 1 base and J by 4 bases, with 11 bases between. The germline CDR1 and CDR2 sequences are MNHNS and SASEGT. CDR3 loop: CASSEDWGVYEQYV. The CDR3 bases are TGTGCCAGCAGTGAAGATTGGGGGGTTTACGAGCAGTACGTC.

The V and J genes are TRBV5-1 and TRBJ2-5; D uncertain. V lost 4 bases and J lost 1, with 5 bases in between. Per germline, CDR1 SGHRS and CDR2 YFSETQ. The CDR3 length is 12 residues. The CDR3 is CASSPRQETQYF. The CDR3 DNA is TGCGCCAGCAGCCCACGCCAAGAGACCCAGTACTTC.

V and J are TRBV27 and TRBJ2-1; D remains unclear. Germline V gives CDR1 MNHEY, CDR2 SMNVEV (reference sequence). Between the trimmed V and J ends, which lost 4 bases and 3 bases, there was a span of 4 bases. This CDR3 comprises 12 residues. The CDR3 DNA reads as TGTGCCAGCAGTTCAAACTACAATGAGCAGTTCTTC. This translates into CASSSNYNEQFF.

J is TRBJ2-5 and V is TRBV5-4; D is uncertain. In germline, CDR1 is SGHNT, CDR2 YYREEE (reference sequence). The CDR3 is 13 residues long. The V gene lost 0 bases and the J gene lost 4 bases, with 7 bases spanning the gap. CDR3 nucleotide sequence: TGTGCCAGCAGCTTGGAGGCCCTAGAGACCCAGTACTTC. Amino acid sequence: CASSLEALETQYF.

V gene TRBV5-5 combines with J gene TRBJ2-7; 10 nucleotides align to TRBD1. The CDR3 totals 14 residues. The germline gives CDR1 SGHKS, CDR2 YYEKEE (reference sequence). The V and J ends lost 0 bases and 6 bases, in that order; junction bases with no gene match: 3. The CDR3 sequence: CASSLGQGAIEQYV. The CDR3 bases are TGTGCCAGCAGCTTGGGACAGGGGGCGATCGAGCAGTACGTC.

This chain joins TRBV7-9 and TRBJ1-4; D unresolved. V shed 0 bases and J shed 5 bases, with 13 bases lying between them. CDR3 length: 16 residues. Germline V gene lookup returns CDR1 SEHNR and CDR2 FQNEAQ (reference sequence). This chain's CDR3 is CASSLAGMSDNEKLFF. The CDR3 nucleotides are TGTGCCAGCAGCTTAGCAGGAATGTCAGACAATGAAAAACTGTTTTTT.

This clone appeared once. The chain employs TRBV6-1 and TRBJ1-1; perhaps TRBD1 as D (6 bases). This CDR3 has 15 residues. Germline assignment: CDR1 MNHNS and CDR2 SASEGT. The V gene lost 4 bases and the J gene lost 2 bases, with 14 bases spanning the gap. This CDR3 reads CASSVNRDFNTEAFF. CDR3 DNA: TGTGCCAGCAGTGTAAACAGGGATTTTAACACTGAAGCTTTCTTT.

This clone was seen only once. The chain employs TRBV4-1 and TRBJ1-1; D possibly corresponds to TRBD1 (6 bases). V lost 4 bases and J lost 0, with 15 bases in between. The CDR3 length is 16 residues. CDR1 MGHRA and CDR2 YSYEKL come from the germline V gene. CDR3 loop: CASSRSTGTLNTEAFF. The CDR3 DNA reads TGCGCCAGCAGCCGGTCCACAGGGACTCTGAACACTGAAGCTTTCTTT.

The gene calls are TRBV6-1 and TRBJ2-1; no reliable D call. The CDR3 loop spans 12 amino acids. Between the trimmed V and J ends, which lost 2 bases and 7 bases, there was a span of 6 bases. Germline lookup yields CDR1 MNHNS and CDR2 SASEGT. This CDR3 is CASSELQNEQFF. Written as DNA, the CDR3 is TGTGCCAGCAGTGAACTCCAGAATGAGCAGTTCTTC.

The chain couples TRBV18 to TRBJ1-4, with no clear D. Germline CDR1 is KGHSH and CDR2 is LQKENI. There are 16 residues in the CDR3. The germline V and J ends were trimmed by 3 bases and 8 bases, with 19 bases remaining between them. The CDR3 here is CASSPLNRQDKEKLFF. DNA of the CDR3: TGTGCCAGCTCACCCCTAAATCGTCAGGATAAGGAAAAACTGTTTTTT.

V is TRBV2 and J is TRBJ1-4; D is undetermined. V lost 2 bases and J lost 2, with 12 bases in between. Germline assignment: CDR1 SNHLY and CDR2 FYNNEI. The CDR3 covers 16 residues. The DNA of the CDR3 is TGTGCCAGCAGTGAATCTGAATTCTTCACTAATGAAAAACTGTTTTTT. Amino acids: CASSESEFFTNEKLFF.

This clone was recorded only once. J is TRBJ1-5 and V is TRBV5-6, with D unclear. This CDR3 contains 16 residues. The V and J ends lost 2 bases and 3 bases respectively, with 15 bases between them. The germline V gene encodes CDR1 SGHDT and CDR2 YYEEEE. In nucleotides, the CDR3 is TGTGCCAGCAGCTTAAAGGAGGAATGGTACAATCAGCCCCAGCATTTT. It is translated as CASSLKEEWYNQPQHF.